The present entry profiles one T cell receptor (beta chain) with its context. The sort gate was single viable CD3+CD4+CD8-CD45RO+ cells for memory CD4+ T cells. CDR1 SGHDT and CDR2 YYEEEE come from the germline V gene. The CDR3 is 16 residues long. V shed 3 bases, J shed 1 base, and the junction held 6 bases outside the gene matches. The data belong to a study of memory CD4+ T cells and cytomegalovirus serostatus. Assay used: immunoSEQ multiplex PCR; TCRdb lists only in-frame clones, some missing. The sample comprises over 60,000 clones, roughly 80% of which are singletons, and around 0.9% rests with the top ten.

This clonotype was obtained from an adult in good health and CMV-seronegative. This sequence joins TRBV5-6 and TRBJ2-2; 7 bases agree with TRBD2. Material for sequencing was memory CD4+ T cells from blood. The CDR3 sequence is CASSSISGGNTGELFF. CDR3 sequence (DNA): TGTGCCAGCAGCTCAATCTCGGGGGGGAACACCGGGGAGCTGTTTTTT.